This T cell receptor (beta chain) was profiled in a study of blood T cell repertoires in COVID-19. Study details: In each case, the material was cDNA or gDNA derived from T cells, B-cell-depleted T cells, or PBMCs.

Germline V gene sequence: CDR1 MNHEY, CDR2 SVGAGI. With 6 bases clipped from V and 4 bases from J, the junction kept 7 bases outside the gene matches. The CDR3 spans 15 residues. Profiling relied on immunoSEQ multiplex PCR, and the TCRdb table lists in-frame clones only, not all of them. The sample carries about 350,000 clones, 88% recorded once. The sequencing sample was made of PBMCs or T cells enriched from blood (not recorded which). This TCR was sampled from a woman aged 25-40 years who had been exposed to COVID-19. The chain is built from TRBV6-5 and TRBJ2-1, with TRBD1 matching 9 bases. This CDR3 reads CASRPDRGSYNEQFF. The CDR3 DNA follows: TGTGCCAGCAGACCTGACAGGGGGTCTTACAATGAGCAGTTCTTC.